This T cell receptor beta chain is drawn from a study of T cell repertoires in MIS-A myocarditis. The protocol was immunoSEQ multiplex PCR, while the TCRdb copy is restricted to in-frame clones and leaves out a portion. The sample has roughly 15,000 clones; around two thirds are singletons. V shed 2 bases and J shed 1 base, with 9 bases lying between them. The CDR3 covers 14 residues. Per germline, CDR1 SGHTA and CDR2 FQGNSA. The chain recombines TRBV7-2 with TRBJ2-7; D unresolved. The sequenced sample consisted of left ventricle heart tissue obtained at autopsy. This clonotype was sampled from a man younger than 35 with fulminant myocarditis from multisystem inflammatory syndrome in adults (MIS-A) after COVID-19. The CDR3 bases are TGTGCCAGCAGCTTAACCGGGTCATCCTACGAGCAGTACTTC. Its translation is CASSLTGSSYEQYF.